Each of the 21 T cell receptor beta chains below was sequenced from the same sample in a study of blood T cell repertoires in COVID-19. The method was immunoSEQ multiplex PCR; TCRdb's version includes in-frame clones alone and lacks a portion of them. The sample holds about 150,000 clones; roughly 82% are singletons and the top ten take roughly 2.2%. Material: peripheral blood. These TCRs come from a man between 65 and 85 years old with acute or convalescent COVID-19.

J is TRBJ1-6 and V is TRBV6-5; TRBD1 matches at 8 bases. V lost 4 bases to trimming and J lost 6 bases; unmatched junction nucleotides: 5. The CDR3 consists of 15 residues. Germline V gives CDR1 MNHEY, CDR2 SVGAGI. The CDR3 DNA reads TGTGCCAGCAGTTCCATGGACAGGGTTAATTCACCCCTCCACTTT. It is translated as CASSSMDRVNSPLHF.

The chain uses TRBV3-1 (or the pseudogene TRBV3-2) and TRBJ2-7; D is unresolved. Germline V gene sequence: CDR1 LGHDT, CDR2 YNNKEL (reference sequence). This CDR3 has 12 residues. V gave up 2 bases and J gave up 4 bases, with 6 bases separating them. The CDR3 protein is CASSQREYEQYF. Written as DNA, the CDR3 is TGTGCCAGCAGCCAACGAGAGTACGAGCAGTACTTC.

J is TRBJ2-6 and V is TRBV28; TRBD2 aligns across 8 bases. CDR1 is MDHEN and CDR2 is SYDVKM in the germline V gene. V lost 3 bases to trimming and J lost 4 bases; unmatched junction nucleotides: 5. This CDR3 is 16 amino acids long. The CDR3 sequence is CASSFTGGYGANVLTF. In DNA form, the CDR3 reads TGTGCCAGCAGTTTTACGGGAGGGTACGGGGCCAACGTCCTGACTTTC.

The V call is TRBV10-3, the J call TRBJ1-1, with 8 bases lining up with TRBD1. Germline V lookup: CDR1 ENHRY, CDR2 SYGVKD. Trimming removed 3 bases from V and 6 bases from J; junction bases left unmatched: 12. This CDR3 is 16 amino acids long. CDR3 in amino acids: CAISDQMGQAGAEAFF. CDR3 coding DNA: TGTGCCATCAGTGACCAGATGGGACAGGCGGGCGCTGAAGCTTTCTTT.

The chain couples TRBV6-5 to TRBJ2-1, with D possibly TRBD2 on 5 matching bases. The CDR3 spans 15 residues. Germline V gene lookup returns CDR1 MNHEY and CDR2 SVGAGI. The germline V and J ends were trimmed by 2 bases and 6 bases, with 14 bases remaining between them. This CDR3 is CASSYGAVAFNEQFF. Written as DNA, the CDR3 is TGTGCCAGCAGTTACGGAGCGGTCGCTTTCAATGAGCAGTTCTTC.

The chain recombines TRBV5-1 with TRBJ2-2; D possibly corresponds to TRBD1 (5 bases). V was clipped by 7 bases and J by 1 base, with 11 bases between them. The CDR3 is 14 amino acids. Germline CDR1 is SGHRS and CDR2 is YFSETQ. CDR3 sequence: CASRDTGNTGELFF. The CDR3 DNA reads TGCGCCAGCCGAGATACAGGGAACACCGGGGAGCTGTTTTTT.

This chain connects TRBV6-1 to TRBJ1-6; D not certain. This CDR3 is built from 17 residues. V lost 2 bases to trimming and J lost 0 bases, with 11 bases between them. Germline V gene lookup returns CDR1 MNHNS and CDR2 SASEGT. CDR3 DNA: TGTGCCAGCAGTGAACTCGGGATTAGCTCCTATAATTCACCCCTCCACTTT. Protein sequence: CASSELGISSYNSPLHF.

The V and J genes are TRBV19 and TRBJ1-2, with TRBD1 as a possible D gene (6 bases). V was cut by 5 bases and J by 4 bases, with 11 bases left in between. The CDR3 runs 13 residues. CDR1 and CDR2 (germline): LNHDA, SQIVND (reference sequence). In nucleotides, the CDR3 is TGTGCCAGTAGTTTCCGACAGGTCTATGGCTACACCTTC. Its protein product is CASSFRQVYGYTF. Complete variable domain (other parts from reference TRBV19 and TRBJ1-2): DGGITQSPKYLFRKEGQNVTLSCEQNLNHDAMYWYRQDPGQGLRLIYYSQIVNDFQKGDIAEGYSVSREKKESFPLTVTSAQKNPTAFYLCASSFRQVYGYTFGSGTRLTVV.

The genes are TRBV7-6 and TRBJ2-2, with 7 nucleotides matching TRBD1. The CDR3 is made up of 16 amino acids. V shed 1 base and J 5 bases; nucleotides not matched to a gene: 7. Per the germline V gene, CDR1 is SGHVS and CDR2 is FNYEAQ. The CDR3 DNA sequence: TGTGCCAGCAGCTTAGGAGGGGGCGAGTTGACCGGGGAGCTGTTTTTT. It translates to CASSLGGGELTGELFF.

The chain joins TRBV7-2 to TRBJ2-1; TRBD2 matches 10 bases. Trimming at V came to 6 bases and at J to 2 bases, leaving 4 bases not matched to a gene. The CDR3 is 15 amino acids. Germline-derived CDR1 and CDR2 are SGHTA and FQGNSA. This CDR3 reads CASRQSGGAYNEQFF. The CDR3 DNA reads as TGTGCCAGCAGGCAAAGCGGGGGGGCCTACAATGAGCAGTTCTTC.

The rearrangement uses TRBV18 and TRBJ1-1; D unresolved. V lost 1 base and J 6 bases, leaving 9 bases between the germline ends. CDR3 length: 13 amino acids. Germline loops: CDR1 KGHSH, CDR2 LQKENI. The CDR3 nucleotides read TGTGCCAGCTCACCACATGTCCAGGCTGAAGCTTTCTTT. The encoded protein is CASSPHVQAEAFF.

This rearrangement joins TRBV5-6 to TRBJ2-1; tentative D call: TRBD2 (6 bases). Trimming removed 1 base at V and 12 bases at J, with 8 bases between. Germline V CDR1 and CDR2: SGHDT, YYEEEE. The CDR3 has 11 amino acids. Written as DNA, the CDR3 is TGTGCCAGCAGCTTGACGGGAGCGCAGTTCTTC. It codes for CASSLTGAQFF.

V is TRBV6-5 and J is TRBJ2-7; 10 nucleotides match TRBD1. Germline loops: CDR1 MNHEY, CDR2 SVGAGI. V trimming: 5 bases; J trimming: 6 bases; junction bases outside the gene matches: 7. The length of the CDR3 is 14 residues. CDR3 sequence (DNA): TGTGCCAGCAGTACCGGGACAGGGGTTTTCGAGCAGTACTTC. Encoded protein: CASSTGTGVFEQYF.

V gene TRBV19 combines with J gene TRBJ1-5; tentative D call: TRBD1 (5 bases). The CDR3 contains 18 residues. Trimming pared 5 bases from V and 2 bases from J, leaving 22 bases between. The germline CDR1 and CDR2 sequences are LNHDA and SQIVND (reference sequence). This CDR3 reads CASSFTTLPDSGNQPQHF. CDR3 bases: TGTGCCAGTAGTTTCACCACACTCCCAGACAGTGGCAATCAGCCCCAGCATTTT.

The chain has TRBV18 and TRBJ2-1; 8 bases line up with TRBD2. Trimming cost V 6 bases and J 8 bases; bases outside gene matches: 12. Germline V gene data show CDR1 as KGHSH and CDR2 as LQKENI. The CDR3 spans 15 residues. For the CDR3, the DNA is TGTGCCAGCTCCCCCCGGGCTACGGGAGGGGATGAGCAGTTCTTC. Its translation: CASSPRATGGDEQFF. Together with reference TRBV18 and TRBJ2-1, the CDR3 gives the full variable domain: NAGVMQNPRHLVRRRGQEARLRCSPMKGHSHVYWYRQLPEEGLKFMVYLQKENIIDESGMPKERFSAEFPKEGPSILRIQQVVRGDSAAYFCASSPRATGGDEQFFGPGTRLTVL.

This clone was seen only once. The chain combines TRBV2 with TRBJ1-6, with D unresolved. Germline values: CDR1 SNHLY, CDR2 FYNNEI. V gave up 7 bases and J gave up 10 bases, with 17 bases separating them. The CDR3 is 14 residues long. CDR3 sequence reads: CASNPSGRGSPLHF. In nucleotides, the CDR3 is TGTGCCAGCAATCCCTCCGGGAGAGGATCACCCCTCCACTTT.

The chain links TRBV11-3 to TRBJ2-3, with a tentative D call TRBD1 (7 bases). The CDR3 runs 15 residues. Trimming pared 4 bases from V and 3 bases from J, leaving 14 bases between. Germline V gene data show CDR1 as SGHNT and CDR2 as YENEEA. This chain's CDR3 is CASSSGGYSTDTQYF. CDR3 nucleotide sequence: TGTGCCAGCAGCTCAGGGGGGTATTCGACAGATACGCAGTATTTT.

DNA of the CDR3: TGTGCCAGCAGTCTCCTCCGGGACTCAGCAAACTATGGCTACACCTTC. Encoded protein: CASSLLRDSANYGYTF. This chain connects TRBV6-6 to TRBJ1-2, with D maybe TRBD1 (5 bases). CDR1 MNHNY and CDR2 SVGAGI come from the germline V gene (reference sequence). The CDR3 is 16 residues long. The ends were cut back, 5 bases at V and 2 bases at J, with 18 bases in the middle.

This chain connects TRBV19 to TRBJ2-3; 7 nucleotides line up with TRBD1. The CDR3 extends over 15 amino acids. Germline V gene data show CDR1 as LNHDA and CDR2 as SQIVND (reference sequence). The junction had 9 bases not matched to a gene; V was cut back by 3 bases and J by 6 bases. CDR3 sequence: CASSMPGGVRDTQYF. CDR3 DNA sequence: TGTGCCAGTAGTATGCCAGGGGGAGTCAGGGATACGCAGTATTTT.

The chain joins TRBV7-8 to TRBJ1-2; 7 bases agree with TRBD1. The V segment lost 4 bases and the J segment 4 bases; nucleotides outside the gene matches: 15. This CDR3 region has 17 residues. The germline V gene has CDR1 SGHVS and CDR2 FQNEAQ. The CDR3 spells CASSSRVDRALSYGYTF. The DNA of the CDR3 is TGTGCCAGCAGCTCCAGGGTAGACAGGGCTCTTTCCTATGGCTACACCTTC.

This rearrangement joins TRBV28 to TRBJ1-3, with 9 bases aligning to TRBD1. With V trimmed by 6 bases and J by 6 bases, 12 bases remained unmatched. The CDR3 is 16 residues long. Germline V gene lookup returns CDR1 MDHEN and CDR2 SYDVKM. CDR3 DNA: TGTGCCAGCAGCCTACTTCCGGGACAGGGTGAAAACACCATATATTTT. Translated: CASSLLPGQGENTIYF. Drawing the rest from reference TRBV28 and TRBJ1-3, the complete variable domain is DVKVTQSSRYLVKRTGEKVFLECVQDMDHENMFWYRQDPGLGLRLIYFSYDVKMKEKGDIPEGYSVSREKKERFSLILESASTNQTSMYLCASSLLPGQGENTIYFGEGSWLTVV.